This TCR beta chain stems from a study of OX40 agonist ivuxolimab in advanced cancers. On the study more broadly: Patients enrolled in dose escalation were diagnosed with hepatocellular carcinoma, melanoma, renal cell or head and neck cancer. A history of anti-PD-1, anti-PD-L1 or anti-CTLA-4 therapy was acceptable, and more than 30% had some.

Overall study findings and caveats: Near-lowest levels of clonal expansion characterized partial responders at 0.1-3.0 mg/kg.

Generated by immunoSEQ multiplex PCR, the TCRdb table keeps only in-frame clones and is missing some. This table has 60,000 to 95,000 clones, roughly 87% appearing once. The CDR3 is 14 amino acids. The germline V gene has CDR1 SGDLS and CDR2 YYNGEE. V lost 0 bases and J 1 base, leaving 5 bases between the germline ends. About this clone: What it recognizes is unknown.

Source: CD4+ or CD8+ T cells sorted from blood, taken in a trial of the OX40 agonist ivuxolimab. This clonotype was obtained from an adult with an advanced solid tumor such as melanoma, head and neck, liver or kidney cancer. This chain connects TRBV9 to TRBJ1-3; no definite D call. DNA of the CDR3: TGTGCCAGCAGCGTAGAGGGATCTGGAAACACCATATATTTT. Protein product: CASSVEGSGNTIYF.